The rows below give T cell receptor beta chains drawn from one sample of a study of blood T cells in healthy people across ages. TCRdb ran MiXCR on the 5' RACE reads and lists one entry per CDR3 protein. This table has over 1,500,000 distinct CDR3 sequences, 35% to 50% appearing once. What was sequenced was blood. These receptors were collected from a human donor in good health. CDR3s include the opening cysteine and the closing phenylalanine or tryptophan. The D gene is left open where the match is weak. For some rows the clone size is stated as once, few or many, or as a class when expanded; others skip it.

D gene	V gene	clone size	J gene	CDR3 length	CDR3 DNA	CDR3 protein
TRBD1	TRBV18	-	TRBJ1-5	14	TGTGCCAGCTCACCCCAGGGGGCGGAACAGCCCCAGCATTTT	CASSPQGAEQPQHF
-	TRBV13	once	TRBJ1-1	14	TGTGCCAGCAGCGGGCGCAGGCAGAACACTGAAGCTTTCTTT	CASSGRRQNTEAFF
-	TRBV9	few	TRBJ2-5	15	TGTGCCAGCAGCGGAGTAGGGGGACCCCAAGAGACCCAGTACTTC	CASSGVGGPQETQYF
TRBD2	TRBV11-2	-	TRBJ2-3	21	TGTGCCAGCAGCTTCGAACCGGGACTAGCGGGGGGGCCGGGAAGCACAGATACGCAGTATTTT	CASSFEPGLAGGPGSTDTQYF
-	TRBV29-1	-	TRBJ1-3	13	TGCAGCGTTGGGGTCGCGTCTGGAAACACCATATATTTT	CSVGVASGNTIYF
TRBD1	TRBV29-1	few	TRBJ2-7	12	TGCAGCGTTGTTAGGACAGGGAACGAGCAGTACTTC	CSVVRTGNEQYF
TRBD2	TRBV12-3/TRBV12-4	-	TRBJ2-1	17	TGTGCCAGCAGTTTAAGTAGCGGGGGTACCTCCTACAATGAGCAGTTCTTC	CASSLSSGGTSYNEQFF
-	TRBV9	-	TRBJ1-4	15	TGTGCCCGCAGCCCGGAAAGGGGGGGAAATGAAAAACTGTTTTTT	CARSPERGGNEKLFF
TRBD1	TRBV6-1	-	TRBJ2-6	16	TGTGCCAGCAGTGCGGACAGGGGTTCTGGGGCCAACGTCCTGACTTTC	CASSADRGSGANVLTF
TRBD2	TRBV20-1	-	TRBJ2-3	18	TGCAGTGCTACTGGACTAGCGGCCAACAAGCGTAGCACAGGTACGCAGTATTTT	CSATGLAANKRSTGTQYF
TRBD1	TRBV5-1	few	TRBJ1-1	14	TGCGCCAGCAGCTCGCAGGGGGCCAGCACTGAAGCTTTCTTT	CASSSQGASTEAFF
-	TRBV9	few	TRBJ2-3	15	TGTGCCAGCAGCGTAGCTTGGGGTTTGACAGATACGCAGTATTTT	CASSVAWGLTDTQYF
TRBD1	TRBV2	few	TRBJ1-4	17	TGTGCCAGCAGTTCCGGGACAGGGGGTTCGGCTAATGAAAAACTGTTTTTT	CASSSGTGGSANEKLFF
-	TRBV29-1	many	TRBJ2-5	10	TGCAGCGTCAAGAGGGAGACCCAGTACTTC	CSVKRETQYF
TRBD2	TRBV7-2	few	TRBJ2-1	18	TGTGCCAGCAGCTTCGTAGCGGGGGGGCCCTCAGGCGACAATGAGCAGTTCTTC	CASSFVAGGPSGDNEQFF
TRBD1	TRBV6-1	few	TRBJ2-6	17	TGTGCCAGTTCCGATACAGGGGGTTACTCTGGGGCCAACGTCCTGACTTTC	CASSDTGGYSGANVLTF
-	TRBV7-3	few	TRBJ1-2	15	TGTGCCAGCAGCTTAAATCAGCCGGGGGCAGGTGGCTACACCTTC	CASSLNQPGAGGYTF
-	TRBV10-3	-	TRBJ2-7	13	TGTGCCATCAGTGGGGACGTGTCCTACGAGCAGTACTTC	CAISGDVSYEQYF
-	TRBV7-6	-	TRBJ1-4	17	TGTGCCAGCAGCTTAAATCAGGGCAGTGCAACTAATGAAAAACTGTTTTTT	CASSLNQGSATNEKLFF
TRBD1	TRBV29-1	-	TRBJ1-2	13	TGCAGCGCATCGACAGGGGACAACTATGGCTACACCTTC	CSASTGDNYGYTF
-	TRBV27	few	TRBJ2-7	12	TGTGCCAGCCAGGCAGGGGACTACGAGCAGTACTTC	CASQAGDYEQYF
-	TRBV24-1	-	TRBJ2-3	12	TGTGCCACCAGTGATTTAGGGAATACGCAGTATTTT	CATSDLGNTQYF
-	TRBV28	few	TRBJ2-5	15	TGTGCCAGCAGTTGGGGGGCAGGAGACCAAGAGACCCAGTACTTC	CASSWGAGDQETQYF
TRBD1	TRBV7-2	many	TRBJ2-7	15	TGTGCCAGCAGCTTAGTGGGACAGCTTTCCTACGAGCAGTACTTC	CASSLVGQLSYEQYF
-	TRBV29-1	-	TRBJ2-7	18	TGCAGCGTTGAAGTGCCGGTGGGCGCGAACCCAAAGTTCTACGAGCAGTACTTC	CSVEVPVGANPKFYEQYF
-	TRBV20-1	-	TRBJ1-2	13	TGCAGTGCTAGAGGCCAGAACTTCTATGGCTACACCTTC	CSARGQNFYGYTF
-	TRBV29-1	-	TRBJ1-1	14	TGCAGCGTTGAAGTGATGGGTGTGAAGACTGAAGCTTTCTTT	CSVEVMGVKTEAFF
TRBD1	TRBV7-3	many	TRBJ2-1	16	TGTGCCAGCAGCCCCCAGACAGGGGGGATTGGGGATGAGCAGTTCTTC	CASSPQTGGIGDEQFF